The 27 T cell receptor beta chains below were found in one sample sequenced in a study of T cell responses to AZD1222 COVID-19 vaccine. Here immunoSEQ multiplex PCR was the method, and the copy in TCRdb shows in-frame clones only, minus some. The sample has roughly 270,000 clones, approximately 94% seen once; the top ten hold 0.55%. This sample comprised peripheral blood, obtained 28 days after the second AZD1222 dose. These receptors were obtained from an adult who received the AZD1222 COVID-19 vaccine.

The rearrangement uses TRBV4-1 and TRBJ2-7; 8 nucleotides agree with TRBD2. Losses at the gene ends were 8 bases for V and 0 bases for J; bases not matched to a gene: 3. Germline V gives CDR1 MGHRA, CDR2 YSYEKL. CDR3 length equals 13 residues. The CDR3 DNA is TGCGCCAGCTCTAGCGGGCGCTCCTACGAGCAGTACTTC. It encodes CASSSGRSYEQYF.

The chain combines TRBV2 with TRBJ2-1; 7 bases agree with TRBD1. V shed 7 bases, J shed 10 bases, and the junction held 4 bases outside the gene matches. The V gene's germline CDR1 is SNHLY and CDR2 FYNNEI. This CDR3 comprises 11 residues. This CDR3 reads CASIQGDEQFF. CDR3 in DNA: TGTGCCAGCATCCAGGGGGACGAGCAGTTCTTC.

This chain links TRBV28 with TRBJ1-5, with D maybe TRBD1 (5 bases). Germline CDR1 MDHEN, CDR2 SYDVKM. This CDR3 is 16 amino acids long. Deletions cut 3 bases from V and 4 bases from J, with 16 bases between. The DNA for the CDR3 is TGTGCCAGCAGTTTGCCCTCAACGGGGGGGAATCAGCCCCAGCATTTT. Its translation is CASSLPSTGGNQPQHF. The variable domain in full, completed from reference TRBV28 and TRBJ1-5, reads DVKVTQSSRYLVKRTGEKVFLECVQDMDHENMFWYRQDPGLGLRLIYFSYDVKMKEKGDIPEGYSVSREKKERFSLILESASTNQTSMYLCASSLPSTGGNQPQHFGDGTRLSIL.

This clone was detected only a few times. The rearrangement links TRBV3-1 (or the pseudogene TRBV3-2) to TRBJ2-1, with D possibly matching TRBD2 (6 bases). Trimming cost V 1 base and J 13 bases, with 11 bases left between them. Per germline, CDR1 LGHDT and CDR2 YNNKEL (reference sequence). This CDR3 is 12 amino acids long. The DNA of the CDR3 is TGTGCCAGCAGCCAAGGGAGGGCAGGTCAGTTCTTC. Translated, it gives CASSQGRAGQFF.

V is TRBV9 and J is TRBJ2-7; possibly TRBD1 for D (5 bases). Germline V gene lookup returns CDR1 SGDLS and CDR2 YYNGEE. The CDR3 loop spans 15 amino acids. V was cut by 0 bases and J by 3 bases, with 13 bases left in between. CDR3 nucleotides: TGTGCCAGCAGCGTAGGGGGTAGGGGTGTCTACGAGCAGTACTTC. Amino acid sequence: CASSVGGRGVYEQYF.

Points on this clone: A junction end diverges from the germline sequence, so it may reflect a read error. The V and J genes are TRBV28 and TRBJ2-3; perhaps TRBD1 as D (6 bases). The germline V gene encodes CDR1 MDHEN and CDR2 SYDVKM. CDR3 length equals 13 residues. CDR3 bases: TGTGCCAACAGTACCCGACAGGCAGATACGCAGTATTTT. This translates into CANSTRQADTQYF.

The gene calls are TRBV2 and TRBJ2-3, with unresolved D. The CDR3 totals 12 residues. Germline V lookup: CDR1 SNHLY, CDR2 FYNNEI. V was cut by 10 bases and J by 3 bases, with 11 bases left in between. The CDR3 sequence is CATSERTDTQYF. DNA for the CDR3: TGTGCCACCAGCGAGAGAACAGATACGCAGTATTTT.

The chain links TRBV6-5 to TRBJ2-2, with a possible D match to TRBD2 (7 bases). The ends were cut back, 2 bases at V and 2 bases at J, with 12 bases in the middle. The germline V gene has CDR1 MNHEY and CDR2 SVGAGI. The CDR3 length is 16 residues. In nucleotides, the CDR3 is TGTGCCAGCAGTTACGGGGGGGCAGACAACACCGGGGAGCTGTTTTTT. As protein: CASSYGGADNTGELFF.

This sequence joins TRBV6-2 or TRBV6-3 and TRBJ1-4, with TRBD1 matching over 8 bases. Germline trimming cut 4 bases from V and 9 bases from J; bases unmatched to any gene: 10. The CDR3 length is 15 residues. Germline loops: CDR1 MNHEY, CDR2 SVGEGT. DNA of the CDR3: TGTGCCAGCAGTTTAACGGGACAGGCAATGAAAAAACTGTTTTTT. The encoded protein is CASSLTGQAMKKLFF.

The rearrangement uses TRBV11-2 and TRBJ1-6; D possibly corresponds to TRBD1 (5 bases). The CDR3 totals 16 residues. Looked up from germline, CDR1 is SGHAT and CDR2 is FQNNGV. Trimming removed 5 bases at V and 10 bases at J, with 21 bases between. The CDR3 loop is CASSHPQGGGKSPLHF. CDR3 nucleotides: TGTGCCAGCAGCCATCCGCAGGGCGGAGGTAAATCACCCCTCCACTTT.

V gene TRBV30 combines with J gene TRBJ1-5, with D hard to call. The CDR3 has 12 amino acids. Germline V gene data show CDR1 as GTSNPN and CDR2 as SVGIG (reference sequence). Trimming took 6 bases from V and 9 from J, leaving 15 bases between them. CDR3 nucleotide sequence: TGTGCCTGTTCTGTCAGCGGTCCGCCCCAGCATTTT. Residues: CACSVSGPPQHF.

This clone was recorded many times. This chain connects TRBV5-4 to TRBJ2-2, with 8 bases identical to TRBD2. V shed 4 bases, J shed 1 base, and the junction held 6 bases outside the gene matches. Germline CDR1 SGHNT, CDR2 YYREEE (reference sequence). This CDR3 has 16 residues. The CDR3 DNA reads TGTGCCAGCAGCCCGGGGGGGGCCGGGAACACCGGGGAGCTGTTTTTT. Protein sequence: CASSPGGAGNTGELFF.

The chain recombines TRBV3-1 (or the pseudogene TRBV3-2) with TRBJ1-1, with a possible D match to TRBD1 (5 bases). The V end was cut by 5 bases, the J end by 0 bases, with 16 bases between. The CDR3 covers 16 residues. The germline CDR1 and CDR2 sequences are LGHDT and YNNKEL (reference sequence). CDR3 in amino acids: CASSTRITGMNTEAFF. CDR3 nucleotide sequence: TGTGCCAGCAGCACAAGAATCACAGGAATGAACACTGAAGCTTTCTTT.

This chain joins TRBV4-3 and TRBJ2-1, with D perhaps matching TRBD2 (5 bases). V lost 3 bases, J lost 5 bases, and 17 bases lay in between. Germline V gene lookup returns CDR1 LGHNA and CDR2 YSLEER. The CDR3 loop spans 16 amino acids. Here the CDR3 DNA reads TGCGCCAGCAGCCAGGGAGTAGTCGTGTCAGACAATGAGCAGTTCTTC. This gives the protein CASSQGVVVSDNEQFF.

CDR3 sequence (DNA): TGCGCCAGCAGCTTCAGACTAGCGGGGGGGAGGACAGATACGCAGTATTTT. This encodes CASSFRLAGGRTDTQYF. The V and J genes are TRBV5-1 and TRBJ2-3; 14 positions match TRBD2. V shed 2 bases, J shed 3 bases, and the junction held 5 bases outside the gene matches. CDR3 size: 17 residues. Germline V gene lookup returns CDR1 SGHRS and CDR2 YFSETQ.

This rearrangement joins TRBV18 to TRBJ2-7; D may correspond to TRBD1 or TRBD2 (5 bases each). V lost 3 bases, J lost 3 bases, and 15 bases lay in between. The CDR3 is made up of 15 amino acids. Germline CDR1 KGHSH, CDR2 LQKENI. The CDR3 spells CASSPTRDAIYEQYF. CDR3 coding DNA: TGTGCCAGCTCACCTACCCGGGACGCCATCTACGAGCAGTACTTC.

This sequence joins TRBV5-1 and TRBJ2-7; the match to TRBD2 covers 10 bases. With V trimmed by 2 bases and J by 3 bases, 2 bases remained unmatched. This CDR3 has 14 amino acids. Germline V gives CDR1 SGHRS, CDR2 YFSETQ. The CDR3 nucleotides are TGCGCCAGCAGCTTCCGGACTAGCGGCTACGAGCAGTACTTC. This codes for CASSFRTSGYEQYF.

This clone was seen a few times. The V and J genes are TRBV5-1 and TRBJ2-3, with 12 nucleotides matching TRBD2. In germline, CDR1 is SGHRS, CDR2 YFSETQ. V dropped 4 bases and J dropped 4; count of bases not matched to a gene: 7. CDR3 length equals 16 residues. CDR3 in amino acids: CASSLRLAGESDTQYF. CDR3 bases: TGCGCCAGCAGCCTTAGACTAGCGGGGGAGTCAGATACGCAGTATTTT.

The genes are TRBV14 and TRBJ2-7; D perhaps matches TRBD2 (7 bases). The CDR3 is made up of 12 amino acids. V was cut by 3 bases and J by 5 bases, with 8 bases left in between. Germline V gene lookup returns CDR1 SGHDN and CDR2 FVKESK. CDR3 loop: CASSHGGHEQYF. The CDR3 nucleotides are TGTGCCAGCAGCCACGGGGGGCACGAGCAGTACTTC.

The V and J genes are TRBV2 and TRBJ2-5; TRBD2 agrees at 7 bases. The germline gives CDR1 SNHLY, CDR2 FYNNEI. Losses at the gene ends were 9 bases for V and 5 bases for J; bases not matched to a gene: 12. CDR3 length equals 14 residues. CDR3 loop: CAREASGVRETQYF. In DNA form, the CDR3 reads TGTGCCAGGGAGGCAAGCGGGGTGAGGGAGACCCAGTACTTC.

The rearrangement links TRBV27 to TRBJ2-2; TRBD2 might be the D (6 bases). The V and J ends lost 5 bases and 6 bases respectively, with 10 bases between them. CDR1 MNHEY and CDR2 SMNVEV come from the germline V gene (reference sequence). The CDR3 runs to 13 residues. CDR3 DNA: TGTGCCAGCAGTCTCCCGGGGGCCGGGGAGCTGTTTTTT. This gives the protein CASSLPGAGELFF.

The rearrangement links TRBV7-9 to TRBJ2-7; TRBD2 is a possible D gene (6 bases). The germline V gene encodes CDR1 SEHNR and CDR2 FQNEAQ (reference sequence). V gave up 5 bases and J gave up 5 bases, with 25 bases separating them. This CDR3 has 17 residues. The CDR3 sequence: CASSPSGGLGTADEQYF. The DNA of the CDR3 is TGTGCCAGCAGCCCTAGTGGAGGGCTCGGTACAGCGGACGAGCAGTACTTC.

The chain carries TRBV7-3 and TRBJ2-2, with D uncertain. Trimming took off 5 bases at V and 7 bases at J, with 11 bases between the two ends. The germline V gene encodes CDR1 SGHTA and CDR2 FQGTGA. CDR3 length: 13 amino acids. CDR3 sequence reads: CASSIVRDGELFF. The CDR3 DNA sequence: TGTGCCAGCAGCATCGTTCGTGACGGGGAGCTGTTTTTT.

The V gene is TRBV15, the J gene TRBJ1-5, with D unclear. V was clipped by 0 bases and J by 7 bases, with 7 bases between them. Germline V lookup: CDR1 LNHNV, CDR2 YYDKDF (reference sequence). This CDR3 is built from 13 residues. CDR3 residues: CATSRDSGQPQHF. The CDR3 DNA reads TGTGCCACCAGCAGAGATAGTGGGCAGCCCCAGCATTTT.

V gene TRBV4-3 combines with J gene TRBJ2-5; D is unresolved. There are 14 residues in the CDR3. Per the germline V gene, CDR1 is LGHNA and CDR2 is YSLEER. V gave up 2 bases and J gave up 10 bases, with 17 bases separating them. The CDR3 bases are TGCGCCAGCAGCCAATCCCGAGAAGACCCTGGCCAGTACTTC. The encoded protein is CASSQSREDPGQYF.

J is TRBJ1-5 and V is TRBV7-2; D uncertain. This CDR3 contains 14 residues. Germline CDR1 SGHTA, CDR2 FQGNSA. V gave up 2 bases and J gave up 7 bases, with 12 bases separating them. DNA of the CDR3: TGTGCCAGCAGCTTATCCCGCGCAAGGCAGCCCCAGCATTTT. It translates to CASSLSRARQPQHF.

The J gene is TRBJ1-1, the V gene TRBV28; D perhaps matches TRBD1 (5 bases). This CDR3 contains 16 residues. Trimming took off 6 bases at V and 5 bases at J, with 22 bases between the two ends. Germline CDR1 and CDR2: MDHEN and SYDVKM. The CDR3: CASSPGTASDGTEAFF. The CDR3 DNA sequence: TGTGCCAGCAGCCCCGGGACCGCCAGTGATGGGACTGAAGCTTTCTTT.